This TCR beta chain was sequenced for a study of neoadjuvant anti-PD-1 for oral cavity cancer. V shed 4 bases, J shed 0 bases, and the junction held 2 bases outside the gene matches. Germline assignment: CDR1 LNHDA and CDR2 SQIVND (reference sequence). The CDR3 runs 15 residues. For this clone: Its antigen remains unidentified.

The time point was: after neoadjuvant nivolumab, at surgical resection. Patients had HPV-negative, locally advanced oral cavity squamous cell carcinoma. PBMCs were not maintained or expanded in culture before analysis. Most PBMC samples had approximately 480 ng input DNA in six replicates. Assay used: immunoSEQ multiplex PCR; TCRdb lists only in-frame clones, some missing. Of over 10,000 clones in the sample, 71% were seen once. Overall study results and limits: Non-responders to neoadjuvant nivolumab had significantly more clonal PBMC T cells than responders.

The J gene is TRBJ2-1, the V gene TRBV19; 8 nucleotides align to TRBD2. The material was PBMCs, obtained after nivolumab (anti-PD-1) treatment. The TCR sequence derives from a person aged 40 to 85 with oral cavity squamous cell carcinoma. CDR3 sequence reads: CASSSGGYSYNEQFF. CDR3 in DNA: TGTGCCAGTAGTAGCGGGGGGTACTCCTACAATGAGCAGTTCTTC.